This T cell receptor (beta chain) was profiled in a study of T cell responses to AZD1222 COVID-19 vaccine. Across the study: Samples with a second dose at about 4 or about 12 weeks were pooled together. General study findings and limits: Spike-specific TCR breadth and depth were elevated following two AZD1222 doses.

Here immunoSEQ multiplex PCR was the method, and the copy in TCRdb shows in-frame clones only, minus some. This sample carries approximately 74,000 clones, roughly 80% of them seen once, and the ten largest clones take 2.9%. Concerning this clone: Its antigen is unknown.

The V segment lost 7 bases and the J segment 2 bases; nucleotides outside the gene matches: 27. Germline CDR1 and CDR2: LNHDA and SQIVND (reference sequence). This CDR3 region has 21 residues. Source: peripheral blood, taken on day 0 of AZD1222 vaccination. The chain has TRBV19 and TRBJ1-2, with 8 nucleotides matching TRBD1. This TCR was recovered from an adult in good health. CDR3 residues: CASTAGLVLRGQAAGNYGYTF. In nucleotides, the CDR3 is TGTGCCAGTACCGCCGGCCTAGTTCTCCGGGGACAGGCGGCGGGAAACTATGGCTACACCTTC.